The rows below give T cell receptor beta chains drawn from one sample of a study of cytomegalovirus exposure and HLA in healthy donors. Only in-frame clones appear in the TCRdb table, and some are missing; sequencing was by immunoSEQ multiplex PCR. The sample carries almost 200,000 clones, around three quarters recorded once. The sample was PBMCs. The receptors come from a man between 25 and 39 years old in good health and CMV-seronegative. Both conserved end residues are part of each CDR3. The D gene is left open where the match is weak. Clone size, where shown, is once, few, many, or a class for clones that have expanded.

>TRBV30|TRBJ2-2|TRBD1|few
TGTGCCTGGGGGACAGGCGTGAACACCGGGGAGCTGTTTTTT
CAWGTGVNTGELFF
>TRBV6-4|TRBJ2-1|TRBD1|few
TGTGCCAGCAGTGACTCGGATACGGGGACAGTCAATGAGCAGTTCTTC
CASSDSDTGTVNEQFF
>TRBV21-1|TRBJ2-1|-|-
TGTGCCAGCAGCAAAGCCAAACCCGGACAGGAGCCGGTCTCCTACAATGAGCAGTTCTTC
CASSKAKPGQEPVSYNEQFF
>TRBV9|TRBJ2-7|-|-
TGTGCCAGCAGCGTAGGCGTTGAATCCTACGAGCAGTACTTC
CASSVGVESYEQYF
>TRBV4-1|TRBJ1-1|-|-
TGCGCCAGCAGCCAAGATGGGGGGAGCACTGAAGCTTTCTTT
CASSQDGGSTEAFF
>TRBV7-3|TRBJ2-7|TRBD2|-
TGTGCCACCGCGGGACTAGCGGGGGATGAGCAGTACTTC
CATAGLAGDEQYF
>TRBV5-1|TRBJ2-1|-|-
TGCGCCAGCAGCTGGACTACCTCCTACAATGAGCAGTTCTTC
CASSWTTSYNEQFF
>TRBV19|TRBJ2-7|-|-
TGTGCCAGTAGTATCGGCGGGGTCTCCTACGAGCAGTACTTC
CASSIGGVSYEQYF
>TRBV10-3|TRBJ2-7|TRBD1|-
TGTGCCATCAGCCTGGGACAGGATCGCGAGCAGTACTTC
CAISLGQDREQYF
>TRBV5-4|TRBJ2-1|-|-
TGTGCCAGCAGCTTCGGCCCCGGGTACAATGAGCAGTTCTTC
CASSFGPGYNEQFF
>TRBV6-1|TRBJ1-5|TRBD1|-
TGTGCCAGCAGTACCCACAGGGGAGGCAATCAGCCCCAGCATTTT
CASSTHRGGNQPQHF
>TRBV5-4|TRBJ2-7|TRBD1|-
TGTGCCAGCAGCGAACAACAGGGGGACGAGCAGTACTTC
CASSEQQGDEQYF
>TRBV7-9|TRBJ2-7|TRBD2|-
TGTGCCAGCAGCTTGATTCGCCTAGCGGGAGGGAGCTCCTACGAGCAGTACTTC
CASSLIRLAGGSSYEQYF
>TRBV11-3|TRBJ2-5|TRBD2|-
TGTGCCAGCAGCGAGGGCGACGGGGGGGAGACCCAGTACTTC
CASSEGDGGETQYF
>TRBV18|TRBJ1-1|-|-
TGTGCCAGCTCACCATTCCCGGGGTACACTGAAGCTTTCTTT
CASSPFPGYTEAFF
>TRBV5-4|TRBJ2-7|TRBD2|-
TGTGCCAGCAGCTTGGTCGGGACTACCCCGCCGGAGCAGTACTTC
CASSLVGTTPPEQYF
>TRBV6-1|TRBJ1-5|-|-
TGTGCCAGCAGTGAAATCCAGGGGTATCAGCCCCAGCATTTT
CASSEIQGYQPQHF
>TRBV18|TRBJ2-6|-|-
TGTGCCAGCTCACCACGCCAGGGGGGCTCTGGGGCCAACGTCCTGACTTTC
CASSPRQGGSGANVLTF
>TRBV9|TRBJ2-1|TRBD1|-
TGTGCCAGCGCCCTTGACGGGACAGACTACAATGAGCAGTTCTTC
CASALDGTDYNEQFF
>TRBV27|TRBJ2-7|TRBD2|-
TGTGCCAGCAGTTTAGGTAGCGGGGGGGCCTACGAGCAGTACTTC
CASSLGSGGAYEQYF
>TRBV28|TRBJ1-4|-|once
TGTGCCAGCAGTCCCTCCCCATTAGGAGCAACTAATGAAAAACTGTTTTTT
CASSPSPLGATNEKLFF
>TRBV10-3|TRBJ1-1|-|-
TGTGCCATCACCCTCGGGAACACTGAAGCTTTCTTT
CAITLGNTEAFF
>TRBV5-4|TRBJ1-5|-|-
TGTGCCAGCAGTGTCCTAGGGAGTAGCAATCAGCCCCAGCATTTT
CASSVLGSSNQPQHF
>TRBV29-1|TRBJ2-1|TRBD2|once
TGCAGCGTTGGTGTTAGCGGGGGATTCAATGAGCAGTTCTTC
CSVGVSGGFNEQFF
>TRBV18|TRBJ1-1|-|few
TGTGCCAGCTCACCACCGGTAAGGGGTGAAGCTTTCTTT
CASSPPVRGEAFF
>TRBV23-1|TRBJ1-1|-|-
TGCGCCAGCAGTCACCCTAAGAACACTGAAGCTTTCTTT
CASSHPKNTEAFF
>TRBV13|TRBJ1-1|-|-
TGTGCCAGCAGCCCGCAGGAGGTTACTGAAGCTTTCTTT
CASSPQEVTEAFF
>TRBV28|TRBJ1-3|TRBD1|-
TGTGCCAGCAGTTTACTACAGGGGGCGGGTGGAAACACCATATATTTT
CASSLLQGAGGNTIYF
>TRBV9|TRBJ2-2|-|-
TGTGCCAGCAGCCCCCGGGAGCGATCGGGCACCGGGGAGCTGTTTTTT
CASSPRERSGTGELFF
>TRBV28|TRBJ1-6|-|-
TGTGCCAGCTGGCGGGGGGGCGCAGGTAATTCACCCCTCCACTTT
CASWRGGAGNSPLHF
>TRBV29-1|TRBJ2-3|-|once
TGCAGCGCCCCTCGACAGAACACAGATACGCAGTATTTT
CSAPRQNTDTQYF
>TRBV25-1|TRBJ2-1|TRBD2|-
TGTGCCAGCAGTAGCGGGAGGACCTACAATGAGCAGTTCTTC
CASSSGRTYNEQFF
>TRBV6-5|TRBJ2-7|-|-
TGTGCCAGCAGGGGCCTTTACTACGAGCAGTACTTC
CASRGLYYEQYF
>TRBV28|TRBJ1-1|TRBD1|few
TGTGCCAGCAGTTACAGGGGGCGAACTGAAGCTTTCTTT
CASSYRGRTEAFF
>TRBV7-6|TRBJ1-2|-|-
TGTGCCAGCAGCTTAACGGGGGGAGATTTTAGCTACACCTTC
CASSLTGGDFSYTF
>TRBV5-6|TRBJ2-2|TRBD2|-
TGTGCCAGCAGCTTGGAAAGCGGGAGCTCGAGTACCGGGGAGCTGTTTTTT
CASSLESGSSSTGELFF
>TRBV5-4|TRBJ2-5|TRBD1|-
TGTGCCAGCAGCATCGGACAGGGACACACAGAGACCCAGTACTTC
CASSIGQGHTETQYF
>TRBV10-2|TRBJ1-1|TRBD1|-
TGCGCCAGCAGCGGACAGGGGAACACTGAAGCTTTCTTT
CASSGQGNTEAFF
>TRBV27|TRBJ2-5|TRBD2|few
TGTGCCAGCAGTGGGTCTAAGCGGGAGGGCCTTGGGGAGACCCAGTACTTC
CASSGSKREGLGETQYF
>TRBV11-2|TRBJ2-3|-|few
TGTGCCAGCAGCTCCCTGGGGGCGCGGGATACGCAGTATTTT
CASSSLGARDTQYF
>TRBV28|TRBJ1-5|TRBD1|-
TGTGCCAGCAGTTTAACAGGGGCGAGCAATCAGCCCCAGCATTTT
CASSLTGASNQPQHF
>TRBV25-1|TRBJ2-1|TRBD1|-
TGTGCCAGCAACGACAGGGGGAACAATGAGCAGTTCTTC
CASNDRGNNEQFF
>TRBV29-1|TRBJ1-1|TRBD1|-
TGCAGCGTTGGGGACAGGGGCCTCCCGGCGAACACTGAAGCTTTCTTT
CSVGDRGLPANTEAFF
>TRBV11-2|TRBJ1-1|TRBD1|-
TGTGCCAGCAGCTTTGACAGGGGGGGTCTTGAAGCTTTCTTT
CASSFDRGGLEAFF
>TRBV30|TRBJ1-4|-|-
TGTGCCTGGAGTGTTACACCTAATGAAAAACTGTTTTTT
CAWSVTPNEKLFF